These T cell receptor beta chains were read from a single sample in a study of cytomegalovirus exposure and HLA in healthy donors. Data came from immunoSEQ multiplex PCR; TCRdb stores just in-frame clones and leaves some out. Here the sample spans a few hundred thousand clones, over 60% being singletons. The specimen was PBMCs. These receptors all come from a man between 18 and 35 years old in good health and CMV-seronegative. Both conserved end residues are part of each CDR3. A D gene is named only where the DNA matches it firmly. Size is omitted from some rows. Given values are once, few, many or a class for expanded clones.

cdr3_nt: TGCGCCAGCAGCCGGGAAGGGGGAGAAGCTTTCTTT
cdr3_aa: CASSREGGEAFF
cdr3_length: 12
j_call: TRBJ1-1
v_call: TRBV4-3
d_call: .
clone_size: .

cdr3_nt: TGTGCCAGCATCAGGACTAGCTCATTCCCCACAGATACGCAGTATTTT
cdr3_aa: CASIRTSSFPTDTQYF
cdr3_length: 16
j_call: TRBJ2-3
v_call: TRBV28
d_call: TRBD2
clone_size: .

cdr3_nt: TGTGCCAGCAGTGAAGGGGTAGCGGGAAGGAATGAGCAGTTCTTC
cdr3_aa: CASSEGVAGRNEQFF
cdr3_length: 15
j_call: TRBJ2-1
v_call: TRBV2
d_call: TRBD2
clone_size: .

cdr3_nt: TGTGCCAGCAGCCGGACAGGGGGAGGCACAGATACGCAGTATTTT
cdr3_aa: CASSRTGGGTDTQYF
cdr3_length: 15
j_call: TRBJ2-3
v_call: TRBV4-2
d_call: TRBD1
clone_size: .

cdr3_nt: TGTGCCAGCGGGCCCGGGACAGGGGTCGTCGAGCAGTACTTC
cdr3_aa: CASGPGTGVVEQYF
cdr3_length: 14
j_call: TRBJ2-7
v_call: TRBV28
d_call: TRBD1
clone_size: .

cdr3_nt: TGTGCCAGCAGTTCCATAGCGGGAGGGCCATTCGGGCCGCAGTATTTT
cdr3_aa: CASSSIAGGPFGPQYF
cdr3_length: 16
j_call: TRBJ2-3
v_call: TRBV27
d_call: TRBD2
clone_size: .

cdr3_nt: TGTGCCAGCAGCTCCGGGACACTCAGCTCCTACAATGAGCAGTTCTTC
cdr3_aa: CASSSGTLSSYNEQFF
cdr3_length: 16
j_call: TRBJ2-1
v_call: TRBV11-2
d_call: .
clone_size: .

cdr3_nt: TGTGCCGGAAAAACAGGGAGGGTCACTGAAGCTTTCTTT
cdr3_aa: CAGKTGRVTEAFF
cdr3_length: 13
j_call: TRBJ1-1
v_call: TRBV30
d_call: .
clone_size: .

cdr3_nt: TGTGCCAGCAGTTACGAAGGGGGCTATGGCTACACCTTC
cdr3_aa: CASSYEGGYGYTF
cdr3_length: 13
j_call: TRBJ1-2
v_call: TRBV6-5
d_call: .
clone_size: few

cdr3_nt: TGTGCCATCAGTGAGTCGGGGGGAGAGGACAATCAGCCCCAGCATTTT
cdr3_aa: CAISESGGEDNQPQHF
cdr3_length: 16
j_call: TRBJ1-5
v_call: TRBV10-3
d_call: .
clone_size: once

cdr3_nt: TGTGCCAGTACCCGGTTCGCTGACAGGGGGCTGGGGGCCAACGTCCTGACTTTC
cdr3_aa: CASTRFADRGLGANVLTF
cdr3_length: 18
j_call: TRBJ2-6
v_call: TRBV19
d_call: TRBD1
clone_size: .

cdr3_nt: TGTGCCAGCTCACCACCTGGCGGGGAATCCTACAATGAGCAGTTCTTC
cdr3_aa: CASSPPGGESYNEQFF
cdr3_length: 16
j_call: TRBJ2-1
v_call: TRBV18
d_call: .
clone_size: .

cdr3_nt: TGTGCCAGCAGCTTAGAGGCAGCCTTCGTCGAGGCAGATACGCAGTATTTT
cdr3_aa: CASSLEAAFVEADTQYF
cdr3_length: 17
j_call: TRBJ2-3
v_call: TRBV7-9
d_call: .
clone_size: .

cdr3_nt: TGTGCCAGCTCACCAAGACAGGGGGCGGACACCGGGGAGCTGTTTTTT
cdr3_aa: CASSPRQGADTGELFF
cdr3_length: 16
j_call: TRBJ2-2
v_call: TRBV18
d_call: TRBD1
clone_size: .

cdr3_nt: TGTGCCAGCAGCTTGACTGGGGGGACCGGGGAGCTGTTTTTT
cdr3_aa: CASSLTGGTGELFF
cdr3_length: 14
j_call: TRBJ2-2
v_call: TRBV5-6
d_call: .
clone_size: .

cdr3_nt: TGTGCCAGCCAAAAACAGGGTTTTGGAAACACCGGGGAGCTGTTTTTT
cdr3_aa: CASQKQGFGNTGELFF
cdr3_length: 16
j_call: TRBJ2-2
v_call: TRBV13
d_call: .
clone_size: .

cdr3_nt: TGTGCCAGCAGCCGTCAACAGGGGTTAATGTCCGGGGAGCTGTTTTTT
cdr3_aa: CASSRQQGLMSGELFF
cdr3_length: 16
j_call: TRBJ2-2
v_call: TRBV7-9
d_call: TRBD1
clone_size: .

cdr3_nt: TGTGCCAGCAGTCTAGACCCAGATACGCAGTATTTT
cdr3_aa: CASSLDPDTQYF
cdr3_length: 12
j_call: TRBJ2-3
v_call: TRBV6-6
d_call: .
clone_size: once

cdr3_nt: TGTGCCAGCAGCCCCGACAGGGAATCTGGCTACACCTTC
cdr3_aa: CASSPDRESGYTF
cdr3_length: 13
j_call: TRBJ1-2
v_call: TRBV6-6
d_call: TRBD1
clone_size: .

cdr3_nt: TGCGCCAGCAGCCAAGATGGCAGGACAGATGAAAAACTGTTTTTT
cdr3_aa: CASSQDGRTDEKLFF
cdr3_length: 15
j_call: TRBJ1-4
v_call: TRBV4-3
d_call: .
clone_size: .

cdr3_nt: TGTGCCAGCAGCGTAGCTGGGGGAGGGAACACTGAAGCTTTCTTT
cdr3_aa: CASSVAGGGNTEAFF
cdr3_length: 15
j_call: TRBJ1-1
v_call: TRBV9
d_call: .
clone_size: .